The 17 T cell receptor beta chains listed next were all sequenced from one sample in a study of response to subunit inactivated influenza vaccine. Via MiXCR, TCRdb re-called the RT-PCR reads, giving one row per CDR3 protein. The table includes a few hundred thousand distinct CDR3 sequences, around a fifth detected once. Here the sequenced sample was PBMCs from blood, taken about 20 months after vaccination. The receptors were sampled from a man in his fifties or sixties who received an inactivated influenza vaccine.

This clonotype was detected only a few times. The J gene is TRBJ1-2, the V gene TRBV3-1; the D gene is possibly TRBD1 (5 bases). CDR1 is LGHDT, CDR2 YNNKEL, per germline (reference sequence). V lost 0 bases, J lost 3 bases, and 8 bases lay in between. The length of the CDR3 is 14 residues. The CDR3 coding sequence is TGTGCCAGCAGCCAAGAGGGGGGGTACTATGGCTACACCTTC. This encodes CASSQEGGYYGYTF. Variable domain in full (rest from reference TRBV3-1 and TRBJ1-2): DTAVSQTPKYLVTQMGNDKSIKCEQNLGHDTMYWYKQDSKKFLKIMFSYNNKELIINETVPNRFSPKSPDKAHLNLHINSLELGDSAVYFCASSQEGGYYGYTFGSGTRLTVV.

The chain joins TRBV11-2 to TRBJ2-1; 8 nucleotides match TRBD1. From germline, CDR1 is SGHAT and CDR2 FQNNGV. This CDR3 contains 19 residues. Losses at the gene ends were 3 bases for V and 5 bases for J; bases not matched to a gene: 18. The CDR3, as DNA: TGTGCCAGCAGCTTCCGACAGGGGCGGGGCGTTTGGTGGGACAATGAGCAGTTCTTC. Translation: CASSFRQGRGVWWDNEQFF.

For the CDR3, the DNA is TGCAGTGCTAGGGGACAGGACTTCTATAGCAATCAGCCCCAGCATTTT. Amino acids: CSARGQDFYSNQPQHF. The chain employs TRBV20-1 and TRBJ1-5; 8 positions match TRBD1. Trimming took 3 bases from V and 0 from J; bases not matched to a gene: 7. CDR1 and CDR2 from the germline V gene are DFQATT and SNEGSKA (reference sequence). The CDR3 length is 16 residues.

This clonotype was seen only a few times. This rearrangement joins TRBV19 to TRBJ1-6, with a tentative D call TRBD1 (5 bases). CDR3 length equals 14 residues. V gave up 11 bases and J gave up 0 bases, with 11 bases separating them. Germline lookup yields CDR1 LNHDA and CDR2 SQIVND (reference sequence). The DNA for the CDR3 is TGTGCCGTTAGGGGCAGCTCCTATAATTCACCCCTCCACTTT. This sequence encodes CAVRGSSYNSPLHF. Together with reference TRBV19 and TRBJ1-6, the CDR3 gives the full variable domain: DGGITQSPKYLFRKEGQNVTLSCEQNLNHDAMYWYRQDPGQGLRLIYYSQIVNDFQKGDIAEGYSVSREKKESFPLTVTSAQKNPTAFYLCAVRGSSYNSPLHFGNGTRLTVT.

The rearrangement joins TRBV7-2 to TRBJ1-6; maybe TRBD1 (6 bases). V was shortened by 2 bases and J by 9 bases, with 11 bases between the two germline ends. Germline CDR1 and CDR2: SGHTA and FQGNSA. This CDR3 contains 14 residues. CDR3 coding DNA: TGTGCCAGCAGCTTATCCAGGGGTGGTTCACCCCTCCACTTT. Translation gives CASSLSRGGSPLHF.

This clonotype has ten or more counts. The genes are TRBV5-1 and TRBJ1-4; D is ambiguous. CDR1 and CDR2 from the germline V gene are SGHRS and YFSETQ. Trimming cost V 3 bases and J 1 base, with 10 bases left between them. The length of the CDR3 is 15 residues. CDR3: CASSYYAGTNEKLFF. As DNA, the CDR3 is TGCGCCAGCAGCTACTATGCCGGAACTAATGAAAAACTGTTTTTT.

The rearrangement links TRBV18 to TRBJ2-5; either TRBD1 or TRBD2 may fit D (5 bases each). The germline CDR1 and CDR2 sequences are KGHSH and LQKENI. The CDR3 spans 16 residues. V was shortened by 0 bases and J by 0 bases, with 11 bases between the two germline ends. The CDR3 sequence: CASSPPRLGDQETQYF. The CDR3 region has the DNA TGTGCCAGCTCACCACCTAGGCTGGGGGACCAAGAGACCCAGTACTTC. The full variable domain, rest sourced from reference TRBV18 and TRBJ2-5, is NAGVMQNPRHLVRRRGQEARLRCSPMKGHSHVYWYRQLPEEGLKFMVYLQKENIIDESGMPKERFSAEFPKEGPSILRIQQVVRGDSAAYFCASSPPRLGDQETQYFGPGTRLLVL.

This clonotype came up a few times. The rearrangement links TRBV20-1 to TRBJ2-4; 7 bases match TRBD1. There are 16 residues in the CDR3. V lost 1 base, J lost 3 bases, and 9 bases stayed unmatched. Germline V lookup: CDR1 DFQATT, CDR2 SNEGSKA (reference sequence). The CDR3 region is CSARVGPGQVKNIQYF. The DNA for the CDR3 is TGCAGTGCTAGAGTAGGCCCCGGACAGGTCAAAAACATTCAGTACTTC.

The sample holds many counts of this clonotype. This chain uses TRBV29-1 with TRBJ1-1, with D possibly matching TRBD1 (5 bases). The CDR3 has 11 residues. Looked up from germline, CDR1 is SQVTM and CDR2 is ANQGSEA. Written as DNA, the CDR3 is TGCAGTCAGCAGGGGAACACTGAAGCTTTCTTT. Encoded protein: CSQQGNTEAFF.

This clonotype was observed a few times. The V call is TRBV24-1, the J call TRBJ1-6; D gene ambiguous. Germline values: CDR1 KGHDR, CDR2 SFDVKD. This CDR3 spans 14 amino acids. Trimming removed 4 bases from V and 10 bases from J, with 13 bases in between. The chain's CDR3 is CATSDSGVTSPLHF. CDR3 nucleotides: TGTGCCACCAGTGACTCGGGAGTGACGTCACCCCTCCACTTT.

The J gene is TRBJ1-2, the V gene TRBV20-1, with TRBD1 matching over 8 bases. Trimming removed 3 bases from V and 8 bases from J; junction bases left unmatched: 8. This CDR3 region has 13 residues. Germline V gene data show CDR1 as DFQATT and CDR2 as SNEGSKA (reference sequence). The CDR3 reads CSARQGAREGYTF. CDR3 sequence (DNA): TGCAGTGCTAGGCAGGGGGCGCGGGAAGGCTACACCTTC.

The chain joins TRBV5-1 to TRBJ1-1; possibly TRBD1 for D (5 bases). CDR1 is SGHRS and CDR2 is YFSETQ in the germline V gene. Trimming left V 0 bases short and J 1 base short, with 22 bases between. The CDR3 is made up of 19 amino acids. This CDR3 reads CASSLAPTGTQVANTEAFF. As DNA, the CDR3 is TGCGCCAGCAGCTTGGCACCTACCGGGACTCAGGTGGCGAACACTGAAGCTTTCTTT.

The V gene is TRBV29-1, the J gene TRBJ1-2, with D tentatively TRBD1 (5 bases). The length of the CDR3 is 13 residues. Germline lookup yields CDR1 SQVTM and CDR2 ANQGSEA. V was trimmed by 4 bases and J by 0 bases, leaving 9 bases between them. In DNA form, the CDR3 reads TGCAGCGTTGGTAGGACAACTAACTATGGCTACACCTTC. Encoded protein: CSVGRTTNYGYTF.

This clonotype turned up a few times. The V gene is TRBV7-9, the J gene TRBJ1-2; D is perhaps TRBD1 (5 bases). V lost 5 bases, J lost 7 bases, and 20 bases lay in between. CDR1 SEHNR and CDR2 FQNEAQ come from the germline V gene (reference sequence). This CDR3 spans 15 amino acids. CDR3 sequence: CASSTAGTLGSGYTF. The CDR3 DNA is TGTGCCAGCAGCACCGCCGGGACCCTCGGTAGTGGCTACACCTTC.

In its sample, this clonotype was seen many times. This sequence joins TRBV9 and TRBJ1-1; TRBD1 aligns across 8 bases. Per the germline V gene, CDR1 is SGDLS and CDR2 is YYNGEE. The CDR3 consists of 15 residues. Unmatched junction bases numbered 6, after V lost 4 bases and J lost 1 base. In nucleotides, the CDR3 is TGTGCCAGCAGCCCCCGGGACAGGCCGAACACTGAAGCTTTCTTT. Its protein is CASSPRDRPNTEAFF.

V is TRBV10-2 and J is TRBJ2-3; perhaps D is TRBD1 or TRBD2 (6 bases each). The germline V and J ends were trimmed by 1 base and 10 bases, with 9 bases remaining between them. The CDR3 has 12 residues. CDR1 is WSHSY, CDR2 SAAADI, per germline. The CDR3 reads CASSELRGAQYF. The CDR3 nucleotides read TGCGCCAGCAGTGAGTTGAGGGGGGCGCAGTATTTT.

Points on this clonotype: Germline is not matched at one junction end, which may reflect a read error. V usage is TRBV5-1 and J usage is TRBJ2-1; TRBD2 matches at 8 bases. Germline values: CDR1 SGHRS, CDR2 YFSETQ. The CDR3 runs to 15 residues. In nucleotides, the CDR3 is TGCGCCAGCAGACGAGTTAGCGGGAATCTGAATGGGCAGTTCTTC. Residues: CASRRVSGNLNGQFF.